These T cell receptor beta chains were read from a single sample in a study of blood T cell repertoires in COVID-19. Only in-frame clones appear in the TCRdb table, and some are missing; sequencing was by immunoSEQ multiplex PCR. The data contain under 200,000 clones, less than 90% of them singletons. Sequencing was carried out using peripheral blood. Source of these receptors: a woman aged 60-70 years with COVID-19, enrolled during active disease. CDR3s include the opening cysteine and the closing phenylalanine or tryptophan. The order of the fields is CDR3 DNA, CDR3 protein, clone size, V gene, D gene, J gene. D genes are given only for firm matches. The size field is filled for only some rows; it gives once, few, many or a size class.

TGCGCCAGCAGCACTAGACGGGGTGGCACTGAAGCTTTCTTT | CASSTRRGGTEAFF | . | TRBV5-1 | . | TRBJ1-1
TGTGCCAGTAGTATAGTAGTGAACACTGAAGCTTTCTTT | CASSIVVNTEAFF | . | TRBV19 | . | TRBJ1-1
TGCAGTGCATTAATCTACGAGCAGTACTTC | CSALIYEQYF | once | TRBV20-1 | . | TRBJ2-7
TGTGCCATCAGTGCTTCAACAGGGGGCAATCAGCCCCAGCATTTT | CAISASTGGNQPQHF | . | TRBV10-3 | TRBD1 | TRBJ1-5
TGTGCCAGCAGTTACCCGGGACAGGGCCTGGAAGAGACCCAGTACTTC | CASSYPGQGLEETQYF | . | TRBV6-5 | TRBD1 | TRBJ2-5
TGTGCCAGCAGTTACCGGGACAGGGGGGAGCAGTACTTC | CASSYRDRGEQYF | . | TRBV6-2/TRBV6-3 | TRBD1 | TRBJ2-7
TGCGCCAGCAGCAGGGGACAGGGTGAAGAAAAACTGTTTTTT | CASSRGQGEEKLFF | few | TRBV5-1 | TRBD1 | TRBJ1-4
TGTGCCACCAGTCGAGGGGGAGGGATTATGGAGACCCAGTACTTC | CATSRGGGIMETQYF | . | TRBV15 | . | TRBJ2-5
TGTGCCAGCAGCTTGAAACTAGGCGGCACCGGGGAGCTGTTTTTT | CASSLKLGGTGELFF | . | TRBV7-2 | . | TRBJ2-2
TGTGCCAGCAGACTAGGGGGTGGGGACACTGAAGCTTTCTTT | CASRLGGGDTEAFF | . | TRBV6-5 | . | TRBJ1-1
TGTGCCAGCAGCCGGGACGGGAACTCCTACAATGAGCAGTTCTTC | CASSRDGNSYNEQFF | . | TRBV7-8 | . | TRBJ2-1
TGTGCCAGCAGCCGGGACAAACGTGGTGGCTACACCTTC | CASSRDKRGGYTF | once | TRBV7-9 | . | TRBJ1-2
TGTGCCAGCAGTTACGGCTCCGGGACAGTGAACACTGAAGCTTTCTTT | CASSYGSGTVNTEAFF | . | TRBV6-5 | TRBD1 | TRBJ1-1
TGTGCCAGCAGCCTGGAAAACAGGGGGGCCTACGAGCAGTACTTC | CASSLENRGAYEQYF | . | TRBV3-1/TRBV3-2 | TRBD1 | TRBJ2-7
TGTGCCAGCAGCCTTCGACTAGCGCTGAGGTACTTC | CASSLRLALRYF | . | TRBV28 | TRBD2 | TRBJ2-7
TGTGCCAGCAGCCCGCTAGGTTTCGGGGGTGAGGACACTGAAGCTTTCTTT | CASSPLGFGGEDTEAFF | few | TRBV3-1/TRBV3-2 | . | TRBJ1-1
TGTGCCAGCAGCCCCTGGACAGGGGGTGGCTACACCTTC | CASSPWTGGGYTF | . | TRBV9 | TRBD1 | TRBJ1-2
TGTGCCAGCAGCGCAGGGGTGGATCAGCCCCAGCATTTT | CASSAGVDQPQHF | . | TRBV11-3 | . | TRBJ1-5
TGTGCCACCAGCAGTCTCGCGGGCCTCTCCTACGAGCAGTACTTC | CATSSLAGLSYEQYF | few | TRBV15 | . | TRBJ2-7
TGTGCCACCAGCAGAGATCTGGAGGGCTACGAGCAGTACTTC | CATSRDLEGYEQYF | . | TRBV15 | . | TRBJ2-7
TGTGCCAGCAGCTCCACGATCCTAGCGGGAGTGTACAATGAGCAGTTCTTC | CASSSTILAGVYNEQFF | . | TRBV6-2/TRBV6-3 | TRBD2 | TRBJ2-1
TGTGCCTCCCGGGGGATCTCCTACAATGAGCAGTTCTTC | CASRGISYNEQFF | . | TRBV30 | . | TRBJ2-1
TGTGCCAGCAGCTTATTCTCTGATAATTCACCCCTCCACTTT | CASSLFSDNSPLHF | . | TRBV7-6 | . | TRBJ1-6
TGTGCCAGCAGTTTAAGAGTCGGGGTTGGACGGTATAATTCACCCCTCCACTTT | CASSLRVGVGRYNSPLHF | . | TRBV28 | . | TRBJ1-6
TGTGCCAGCAGTTTGACTAGAACCTACGAGCAGTACTTC | CASSLTRTYEQYF | . | TRBV7-6 | . | TRBJ2-7
TGTGCCAGCAGCCAAGAGAGGCCGGAGACAGGGGGTTCACCCCTCCACTTT | CASSQERPETGGSPLHF | . | TRBV4-2 | TRBD1 | TRBJ1-6
TGTGCCAGCAGCCAAGATGGGACTAGCAAAGATACGCAGTATTTT | CASSQDGTSKDTQYF | . | TRBV3-1/TRBV3-2 | TRBD2 | TRBJ2-3
TGTGCCAGCAGTTTATCCTCACCCCGGGACAGGCGACTTTCTTACGATGAAAAACTGTTTTTT | CASSLSSPRDRRLSYDEKLFF | . | TRBV27 | TRBD1 | TRBJ1-4
TGTGCCAGCAGCTCCCTTGAGAGGGCATCGGTAAAACTGTTTTTT | CASSSLERASVKLFF | . | TRBV28 | . | TRBJ1-4
TGTGCCAGCTCACTCTCGACAGGGTATGGTTCTGGGGCCAACGTCCTGACTTTC | CASSLSTGYGSGANVLTF | few | TRBV18 | TRBD1 | TRBJ2-6
TGTGCCAGCAGCCAATCAGGGAGGGTCTACGGTGGCTACACCTTC | CASSQSGRVYGGYTF | . | TRBV3-1/TRBV3-2 | . | TRBJ1-2
TGTGCCATAAAAAATCCCGGGTATAGCAATCAGCCCCAGCATTTT | CAIKNPGYSNQPQHF | . | TRBV6-6 | . | TRBJ1-5
TGTGCCAGCAGCTCACCCGCGGGACCCGAGAACACTGAAGCTTTCTTT | CASSSPAGPENTEAFF | . | TRBV11-2 | . | TRBJ1-1
TGTGCCAGCAGCTCCCTAGACCTTGGACAGGCCTCTGGGGCCAACGTCCTGACTTTC | CASSSLDLGQASGANVLTF | . | TRBV7-9 | TRBD1 | TRBJ2-6
TGTGCCTGGAACAGGGGGCCTGGAGAAAAACTGTTTTTT | CAWNRGPGEKLFF | few | TRBV30 | TRBD1 | TRBJ1-4
TGTGCCAGCAGCCAAGATTCGGCAGGTGCCGATACGCAGTATTTT | CASSQDSAGADTQYF | . | TRBV3-1/TRBV3-2 | . | TRBJ2-3
TGCGCCAGCAGCCAGAACCCCGGGACTAGCTATGAGCAGTTCTTC | CASSQNPGTSYEQFF | . | TRBV5-1 | TRBD2 | TRBJ2-1
TGTGCCAGCAGCCCGAATCCGGGGACAGCCTCGCGGGGAAAACTGTTTTTT | CASSPNPGTASRGKLFF | . | TRBV5-4 | TRBD1 | TRBJ1-4
TGTGCCAGCAGTTACGGGACTAGCGGCTACGAGCAGTACTTC | CASSYGTSGYEQYF | few | TRBV6-5 | TRBD2 | TRBJ2-7
TGTGCCAGCAGCGCGCAGCGTGAAAAACTGTTTTTT | CASSAQREKLFF | few | TRBV7-6 | . | TRBJ1-4